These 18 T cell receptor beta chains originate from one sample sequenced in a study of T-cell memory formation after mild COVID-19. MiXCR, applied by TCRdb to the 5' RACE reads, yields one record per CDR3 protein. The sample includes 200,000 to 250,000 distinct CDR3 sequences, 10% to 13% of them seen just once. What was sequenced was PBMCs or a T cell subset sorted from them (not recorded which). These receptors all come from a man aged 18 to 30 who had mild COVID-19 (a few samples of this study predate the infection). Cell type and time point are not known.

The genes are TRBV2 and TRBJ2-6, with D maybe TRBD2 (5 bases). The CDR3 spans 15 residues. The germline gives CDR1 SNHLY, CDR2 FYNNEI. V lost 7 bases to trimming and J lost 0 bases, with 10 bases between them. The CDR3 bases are TGTGCCAGCACCACCGAGGGCTCTGGGGCCAACGTCCTGACTTTC. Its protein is CASTTEGSGANVLTF.

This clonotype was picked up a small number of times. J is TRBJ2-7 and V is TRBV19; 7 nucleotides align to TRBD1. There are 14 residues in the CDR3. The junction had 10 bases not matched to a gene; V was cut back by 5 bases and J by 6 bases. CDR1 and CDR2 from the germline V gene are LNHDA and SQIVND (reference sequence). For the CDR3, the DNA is TGTGCCAGTAGTCTCGCAGGGGGAACGGGCGAGCAGTACTTC. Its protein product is CASSLAGGTGEQYF.

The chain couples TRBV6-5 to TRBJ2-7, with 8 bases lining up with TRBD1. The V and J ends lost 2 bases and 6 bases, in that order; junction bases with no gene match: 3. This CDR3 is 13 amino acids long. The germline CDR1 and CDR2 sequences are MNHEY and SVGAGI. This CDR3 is CASSYPTGGEQYV. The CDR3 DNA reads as TGTGCCAGCAGTTACCCTACAGGGGGCGAGCAGTACGTC.

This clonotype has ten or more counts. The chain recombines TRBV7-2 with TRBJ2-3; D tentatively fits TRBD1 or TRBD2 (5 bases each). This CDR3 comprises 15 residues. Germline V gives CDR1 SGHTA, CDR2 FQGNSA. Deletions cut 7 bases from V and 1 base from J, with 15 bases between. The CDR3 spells CASTEVGARTDTQYF. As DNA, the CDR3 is TGTGCCAGCACTGAGGTCGGGGCCCGCACAGATACGCAGTATTTT.

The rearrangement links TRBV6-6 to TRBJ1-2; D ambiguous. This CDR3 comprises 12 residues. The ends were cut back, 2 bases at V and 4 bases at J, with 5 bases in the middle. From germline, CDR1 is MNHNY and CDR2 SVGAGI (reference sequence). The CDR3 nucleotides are TGTGCCAGCAGTTACACTGCCTATGGCTACACCTTC. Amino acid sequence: CASSYTAYGYTF.

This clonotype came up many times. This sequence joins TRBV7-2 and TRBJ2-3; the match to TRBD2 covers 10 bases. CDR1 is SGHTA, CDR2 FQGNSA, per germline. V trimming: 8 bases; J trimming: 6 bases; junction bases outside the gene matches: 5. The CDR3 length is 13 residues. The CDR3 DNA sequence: TGTGCCAGCCATAGCGGGGGGCACGATACGCAGTATTTT. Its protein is CASHSGGHDTQYF. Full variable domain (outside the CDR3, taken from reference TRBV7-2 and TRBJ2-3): GAGVSQSPSNKVTEKGKDVELRCDPISGHTALYWYRQSLGQGLEFLIYFQGNSAPDKSGLPSDRFSAERTGGSVSTLTIQRTQQEDSAVYLCASHSGGHDTQYFGPGTRLTVL.

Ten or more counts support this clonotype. As DNA, the CDR3 is TGTGCCGCGGGGACTAGCGAGGGACACGAGCAGTACGTC. As protein: CAAGTSEGHEQYV. V and J are TRBV6-5 and TRBJ2-7, with 10 bases fitting TRBD2. The CDR3 covers 13 residues. CDR1 is MNHEY, CDR2 SVGAGI, per germline. J lost 5 bases, V lost 11 bases, and 9 bases had no gene match.

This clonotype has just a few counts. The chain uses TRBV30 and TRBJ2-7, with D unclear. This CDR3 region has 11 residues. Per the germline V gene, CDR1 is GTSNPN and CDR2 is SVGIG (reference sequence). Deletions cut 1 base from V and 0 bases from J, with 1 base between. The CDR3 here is CAWSDSYEQYF. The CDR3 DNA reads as TGTGCCTGGAGTGACTCCTACGAGCAGTACTTC. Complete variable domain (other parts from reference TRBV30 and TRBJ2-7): SQTIHQWPATLVQPVGSPLSLECTVEGTSNPNLYWYRQAAGRGLQLLFYSVGIGQISSEVPQNLSASRPQDRQFILSSKKLLLSDSGFYLCAWSDSYEQYFGPGTRLTVT.

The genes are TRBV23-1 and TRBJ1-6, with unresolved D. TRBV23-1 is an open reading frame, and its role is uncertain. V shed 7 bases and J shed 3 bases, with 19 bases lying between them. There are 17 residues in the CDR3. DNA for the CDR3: TGCGCCAGCAATCATCATCGCGCGGTTCTCTATAATTCACCCCTCCACTTT. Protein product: CASNHHRAVLYNSPLHF.

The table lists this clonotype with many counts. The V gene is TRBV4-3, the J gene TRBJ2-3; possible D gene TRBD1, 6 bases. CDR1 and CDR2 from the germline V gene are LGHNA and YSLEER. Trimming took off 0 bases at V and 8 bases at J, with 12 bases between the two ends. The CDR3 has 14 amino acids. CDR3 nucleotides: TGCGCCAGCAGCCAAGATCGGACAGTGGGTACGCAGTATTTT. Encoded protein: CASSQDRTVGTQYF.

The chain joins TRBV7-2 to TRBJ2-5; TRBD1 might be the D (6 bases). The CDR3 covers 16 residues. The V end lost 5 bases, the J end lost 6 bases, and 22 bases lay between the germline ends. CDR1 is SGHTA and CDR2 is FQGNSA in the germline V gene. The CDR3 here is CASSQPPAGQGQTQYF. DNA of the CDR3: TGTGCCAGCAGCCAACCCCCGGCGGGTCAGGGGCAGACCCAGTACTTC.

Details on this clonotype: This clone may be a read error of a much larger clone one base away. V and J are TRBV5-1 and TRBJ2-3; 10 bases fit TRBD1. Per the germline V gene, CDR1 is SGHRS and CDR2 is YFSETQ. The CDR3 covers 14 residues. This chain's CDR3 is CASSPDRGKDMQYF. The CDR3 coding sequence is TGCGCCAGCAGCCCGGACAGGGGGAAAGATATGCAGTATTTT.

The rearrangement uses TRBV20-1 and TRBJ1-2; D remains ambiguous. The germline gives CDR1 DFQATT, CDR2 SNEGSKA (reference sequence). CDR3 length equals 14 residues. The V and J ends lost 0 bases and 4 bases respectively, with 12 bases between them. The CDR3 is CSARDLVQTYGYTF. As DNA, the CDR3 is TGCAGTGCTAGAGATCTAGTACAGACCTATGGCTACACCTTC.

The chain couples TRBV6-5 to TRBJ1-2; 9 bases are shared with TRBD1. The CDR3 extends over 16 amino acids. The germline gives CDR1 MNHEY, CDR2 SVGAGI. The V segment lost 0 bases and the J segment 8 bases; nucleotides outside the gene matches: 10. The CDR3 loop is CASSYSDRGPEKGYTF. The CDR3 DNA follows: TGTGCCAGCAGTTACTCGGACAGGGGCCCCGAGAAAGGCTACACCTTC.

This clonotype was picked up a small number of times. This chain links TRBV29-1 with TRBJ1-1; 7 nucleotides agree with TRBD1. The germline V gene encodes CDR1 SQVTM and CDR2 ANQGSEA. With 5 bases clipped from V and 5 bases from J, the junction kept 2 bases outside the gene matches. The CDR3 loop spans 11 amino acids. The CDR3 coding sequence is TGCAGCGTTAACAGGGGAACTGAAGCTTTCTTT. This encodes CSVNRGTEAFF.

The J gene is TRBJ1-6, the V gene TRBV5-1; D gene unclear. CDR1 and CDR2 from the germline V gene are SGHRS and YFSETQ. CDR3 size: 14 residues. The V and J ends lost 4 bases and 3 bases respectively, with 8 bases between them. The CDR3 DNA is TGCGCCAGCAGCCGCGGAGGCTATAATTCACCCCTCCACTTT. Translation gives CASSRGGYNSPLHF.

The CDR3 bases are TGTGCCAGCAGCCAATCGTCGGGGGTTTGGGAGCAGTTCTTC. Its protein is CASSQSSGVWEQFF. This chain uses TRBV3-1 with TRBJ2-1; tentative D call: TRBD2 (6 bases). CDR1 LGHDT and CDR2 YNNKEL come from the germline V gene (reference sequence). The CDR3 is 14 amino acids. Trimming took off 2 bases at V and 10 bases at J, with 15 bases between the two ends.

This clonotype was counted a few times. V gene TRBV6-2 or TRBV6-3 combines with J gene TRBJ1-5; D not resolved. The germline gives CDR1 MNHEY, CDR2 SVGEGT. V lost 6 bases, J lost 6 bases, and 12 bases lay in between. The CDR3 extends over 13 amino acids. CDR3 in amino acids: CASRTDSFQPQHF. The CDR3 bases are TGTGCCAGCAGGACCGATTCGTTTCAGCCCCAGCATTTT.